This TCR beta chain was sequenced during a study of patients and donors after allogeneic stem cell transplantation. TCRdb passed the RT-PCR reads through MiXCR, listing each CDR3 protein once. The sample contains about 57,000 distinct CDR3 sequences, about 14% of which appear only once. Germline CDR1 reads MDHEN; CDR2 reads SYDVKM. The CDR3 runs to 19 residues. After removal of 4 bases from V and 0 bases from J, the junction contained 12 bases not matched to a gene. The receptor comes from a human donor who was either an allogeneic HSCT recipient or a stem cell or donor lymphocyte infusion donor (not recorded which). It is not recorded whose cells these are; they may come from a transplant donor. J is TRBJ2-1 and V is TRBV28; 10 bases agree with TRBD2. Sequenced: blood, either unsorted or a sorted T cell fraction (not recorded which). CDR3: CASSSPAAGGKSSYNEQFF. The CDR3 bases are TGTGCCAGCAGTTCGCCCGCAGCGGGAGGGAAATCCTCCTACAATGAGCAGTTCTTC.